The present TCR beta chain was sequenced within a study of cytomegalovirus exposure and HLA in healthy donors. For this clone: The antigen is undetermined.

This CDR3 has 14 residues. Trimming stripped 2 bases from V and 8 bases from J, with 15 bases between. The germline gives CDR1 SGHTA, CDR2 FQGNSA. Study-wide results and limits: Within the approximately 130 validation repertoires, first-cohort TCR clusters tended to co-occur, according to a later analysis.

The protocol was immunoSEQ multiplex PCR, while the TCRdb copy is restricted to in-frame clones and leaves out a portion. The repertoire holds about 130,000 clones, with around 94% as singletons. V is TRBV7-2 and J is TRBJ1-2; maybe TRBD1 (6 bases). The receptor was isolated from a young woman in good health and CMV-seronegative. Sequenced: PBMCs. The CDR3 nucleotides read TGTGCCAGCAGCTTACTTAGAGACAGGAACGGCTACACCTTC. Protein sequence: CASSLLRDRNGYTF. The full variable domain, in which reference TRBV7-2 and TRBJ1-2 provide the parts outside the CDR3, is GAGVSQSPSNKVTEKGKDVELRCDPISGHTALYWYRQSLGQGLEFLIYFQGNSAPDKSGLPSDRFSAERTGGSVSTLTIQRTQQEDSAVYLCASSLLRDRNGYTFGSGTRLTVV.